This is a list of T cell receptor beta chains from one sample in a study of blood T cell repertoires in COVID-19. Assay used: immunoSEQ multiplex PCR; TCRdb lists only in-frame clones, some missing. The profile shows fewer than 350,000 clones, roughly 90% of them singletons. The sequencing input was PBMCs or T cells enriched from blood (not recorded which). These receptors originate from a woman aged 30 to 39 who had been exposed to COVID-19. CDR3s include the opening cysteine and the closing phenylalanine or tryptophan. D genes are given only for firm matches. Clone size is shown for a subset of rows, as once, few, many or a class of expanded clone.

V: TRBV9
J: TRBJ2-1
size: .
D: TRBD1
DNA: TGTGCCAGCAGCGTAGACATAAGGACAGGGGGCGATTTGGGGTCGTACAATGAGCAGTTCTTC
CDR3: CASSVDIRTGGDLGSYNEQFF

V: TRBV29-1
J: TRBJ2-2
size: .
D: TRBD1
DNA: TGCAGCGGTCCGGGACAGGGAAACACCGGGGAGCTGTTTTTT
CDR3: CSGPGQGNTGELFF

V: TRBV5-1
J: TRBJ2-1
size: .
D: .
DNA: TGCGCCAGCAGCTGGGGCGTGTTAGCGGCCTACAATGAGCAGTTCTTC
CDR3: CASSWGVLAAYNEQFF

V: TRBV18
J: TRBJ2-3
size: .
D: TRBD1
DNA: TGTGCCAGCTCACCCCCAAGGACAGGGCACACAGATACGCAGTATTTT
CDR3: CASSPPRTGHTDTQYF

V: TRBV5-1
J: TRBJ2-1
size: .
D: TRBD2
DNA: TGCGCCAGCAGCTTGGACGGGCGGGAGCTCTACAATGAGCAGTTCTTC
CDR3: CASSLDGRELYNEQFF

V: TRBV7-3
J: TRBJ2-3
size: .
D: .
DNA: TGTGCCAGCAGCCAAGGGGGGAGGGCCACAGATACGCAGTATTTT
CDR3: CASSQGGRATDTQYF

V: TRBV5-1
J: TRBJ1-1
size: .
D: .
DNA: TGCGCCAGCAGCTTGGGGGGCCTGAACACTGAAGCTTTCTTT
CDR3: CASSLGGLNTEAFF

V: TRBV6-5
J: TRBJ1-4
size: .
D: TRBD1
DNA: TGTGCCAGCAGTTACGACAGGGGGGGAGAAAAACTGTTTTTT
CDR3: CASSYDRGGEKLFF

V: TRBV6-5
J: TRBJ2-2
size: .
D: .
DNA: TGTGCCAGCGGGCAGGGGACAAAAAACACCGGGGAGCTGTTTTTT
CDR3: CASGQGTKNTGELFF

V: TRBV5-6
J: TRBJ1-3
size: .
D: .
DNA: TGTGCCAGCAGCGGAGCAGGGGCTTCTGGAAACACCATATATTTT
CDR3: CASSGAGASGNTIYF

V: TRBV28
J: TRBJ1-6
size: once
D: .
DNA: TGTGCCAGCAGTTCTCCGGGACGAAACAGGGATTCACCCCTCCACTTT
CDR3: CASSSPGRNRDSPLHF

V: TRBV5-5
J: TRBJ2-3
size: .
D: TRBD1
DNA: TGTGCCAGCAGCTTGGGGTGGGCAGGGGGCCCCGCAGATACGCAGTATTTT
CDR3: CASSLGWAGGPADTQYF

V: TRBV27
J: TRBJ2-1
size: .
D: .
DNA: TGTGCCAGCAGTTTATGGGCCCTCAAAGTAGGCTATGAGCAGTTCTTC
CDR3: CASSLWALKVGYEQFF

V: TRBV25-1
J: TRBJ1-5
size: .
D: .
DNA: TGTGCCAGCAGTGAAAACAGGGCTGGTCAGCCCCAGCATTTT
CDR3: CASSENRAGQPQHF

V: TRBV6-2/TRBV6-3
J: TRBJ1-2
size: .
D: .
DNA: TGTGCCAGCAGTTACTCGAACCTGGGGCTCTATGGCTACACCTTC
CDR3: CASSYSNLGLYGYTF

V: TRBV5-6
J: TRBJ1-2
size: .
D: .
DNA: TGTGCCAGCAGCTGGGAAGGGAGGTATGGCTACACCTTC
CDR3: CASSWEGRYGYTF

V: TRBV6-5
J: TRBJ1-2
size: .
D: .
DNA: TGTGCCAGCAGTTACTCAGAGGGTAACTATGGCTACACCTTC
CDR3: CASSYSEGNYGYTF

V: TRBV10-2
J: TRBJ2-2
size: .
D: .
DNA: TGCGCCAGCAGCCCTCTAGCGACGAACACCGGGGAGCTGTTTTTT
CDR3: CASSPLATNTGELFF

V: TRBV28
J: TRBJ1-2
size: .
D: .
DNA: TGTGCCAGCAGTCCCGGGGGGGGCTCCTCCTATGGCTACACCTTC
CDR3: CASSPGGGSSYGYTF

V: TRBV5-8
J: TRBJ1-4
size: once
D: TRBD1
DNA: TGTGCCAGCAGCTTGGCCAGGGGGTGGGATGAAAAACTGTTTTTT
CDR3: CASSLARGWDEKLFF

V: TRBV13
J: TRBJ2-7
size: few
D: TRBD2
DNA: TGTGCCAGCAGCTTAAGCCCTGGGACTAGCCGCGAGCAGTACTTC
CDR3: CASSLSPGTSREQYF

V: TRBV3-1/TRBV3-2
J: TRBJ2-7
size: .
D: .
DNA: TGTGCCAGCAGCCGTACTAGCACGAGCTCCTACGAGCAGTACTTC
CDR3: CASSRTSTSSYEQYF

V: TRBV7-9
J: TRBJ1-1
size: .
D: .
DNA: TGTGCCAGCAGCGCTATAGGGGGGGCGGCTGAAGCTTTCTTT
CDR3: CASSAIGGAAEAFF

V: TRBV5-1
J: TRBJ1-1
size: few
D: .
DNA: TGCGCCAGCAGCTTGGTCGGATGGGCAGGGCGACGGAACACTGAAGCTTTCTTT
CDR3: CASSLVGWAGRRNTEAFF

V: TRBV18
J: TRBJ1-1
size: .
D: .
DNA: TGTGCCAGCTCACGGACCCGGAGCGGGACTGAAGCTTTCTTT
CDR3: CASSRTRSGTEAFF

V: TRBV29-1
J: TRBJ1-1
size: once
D: .
DNA: TGCAGCGTCGATGCCCGAGGGGGTAAAAACACTGAAGCTTTCTTT
CDR3: CSVDARGGKNTEAFF

V: TRBV12-3/TRBV12-4
J: TRBJ1-2
size: .
D: .
DNA: TGTGCCAGCAGTTGGGCAGGGTCTGGCTACACCTTC
CDR3: CASSWAGSGYTF

V: TRBV11-3
J: TRBJ1-1
size: few
D: .
DNA: TGTGCCAGCAGCGAAGAAATTCGGACTGAAGCTTTCTTT
CDR3: CASSEEIRTEAFF

V: TRBV19
J: TRBJ2-5
size: .
D: TRBD2
DNA: TGTGCCAGTAGTAGAGAGGTGAAGGCGGGAGGACAGACAGGGACCCAGTACTTC
CDR3: CASSREVKAGGQTGTQYF

V: TRBV30
J: TRBJ1-2
size: .
D: TRBD1
DNA: TGTGCCTGGAGTGTTGAGGGGGCCAGGGGAAACTATGGCTACACCTTC
CDR3: CAWSVEGARGNYGYTF

V: TRBV7-9
J: TRBJ1-6
size: .
D: .
DNA: TGTGCCAGCAGCTTGGGGACTGTCGAGGGGTCACCCCTCCACTTT
CDR3: CASSLGTVEGSPLHF

V: TRBV6-2/TRBV6-3
J: TRBJ1-2
size: .
D: TRBD1
DNA: TGTGCCAGCAGTTTCGGACAGGGCAACTATGGCTACACCTTC
CDR3: CASSFGQGNYGYTF

V: TRBV29-1
J: TRBJ2-3
size: once
D: TRBD1
DNA: TGCAGCCTTAGACAGGGGCCTGATACGCAGTATTTT
CDR3: CSLRQGPDTQYF

V: TRBV6-1
J: TRBJ1-2
size: .
D: TRBD1
DNA: TGTGCCAGCAGTGAGAGGACAGGGGGCGACTATGGCTACACCTTC
CDR3: CASSERTGGDYGYTF

V: TRBV12-3/TRBV12-4
J: TRBJ2-1
size: .
D: .
DNA: TGTGCCAGCAGTTTGGTTAGTGAGCAGTTCTTC
CDR3: CASSLVSEQFF

V: TRBV4-2
J: TRBJ1-4
size: .
D: .
DNA: TGTGCCAGCAGCCAAGTCATAGATGAAAAACTGTTTTTT
CDR3: CASSQVIDEKLFF

V: TRBV28
J: TRBJ2-7
size: .
D: TRBD1
DNA: TGTGCCAGCAGTTTTAGACAGGGTGCGTACGAGCAGTACTTC
CDR3: CASSFRQGAYEQYF

V: TRBV9
J: TRBJ2-2
size: .
D: .
DNA: TGTGCCAGCAACGGGGTGACCGGGGAGCTGTTTTTT
CDR3: CASNGVTGELFF

V: TRBV15
J: TRBJ2-6
size: .
D: .
DNA: TGTGCCACCAGCCGGCGGGGCTCTGGGGCCAACGTCCTGACTTTC
CDR3: CATSRRGSGANVLTF

V: TRBV19
J: TRBJ2-7
size: .
D: .
DNA: TGTGCCAGTAGTTCGGGAGCTGGCTCCTACGAGCAGTACTTC
CDR3: CASSSGAGSYEQYF

V: TRBV7-3
J: TRBJ2-1
size: .
D: .
DNA: TGTGCCAGCAGCTCTTCCGCCCCGGCGGGTGAGCAGTTCTTC
CDR3: CASSSSAPAGEQFF